This is a list of T cell receptor beta chains from one sample in a study of cytomegalovirus exposure and HLA in healthy donors. Generated by immunoSEQ multiplex PCR, the TCRdb table keeps only in-frame clones and is missing some. This table holds approximately 180,000 clones, around nine tenths found once. Sequencing was carried out using PBMCs. The receptors here all came from a man between 18 and 35 years old in good health and CMV-seropositive. Each CDR3 is given with its conserved first and last residue. The D gene is left open where the match is weak. The listing skips clone size in some rows; elsewhere it reads once, few, many or a size class.

. | TRBJ2-1 | TRBV30 | . | TGTGCCTGGAGGCTTGGTCGGGGAGATCCGAATGAGCAGTTCTTC | CAWRLGRGDPNEQFF
. | TRBJ2-5 | TRBV13 | . | TGTGCCAGCAGCTTAGAACTAGGAGAGACCCAGTACTTC | CASSLELGETQYF
. | TRBJ1-3 | TRBV27 | . | TGTGCCAGCGGCACAGGTTCTGGAAACACCATATATTTT | CASGTGSGNTIYF
TRBD1 | TRBJ2-7 | TRBV4-3 | . | TGCGCCAGCAGCCAAGAACGGACAGGGAACGAGCAGTACTTC | CASSQERTGNEQYF
. | TRBJ2-1 | TRBV4-1 | . | TGCGCCAGCAGCCCATACGGGAACCGGGGGACGTGGCAGTTCTTC | CASSPYGNRGTWQFF
. | TRBJ2-2 | TRBV5-4 | . | TGTGCCAGCAGCTGGAGTGTCACCGGGGAGCTGTTTTTT | CASSWSVTGELFF
. | TRBJ1-1 | TRBV7-2 | . | TGTGCCAGCAGCCACCCCCTAAGGAGTCTGAACACTGAAGCTTTCTTT | CASSHPLRSLNTEAFF
TRBD2 | TRBJ2-5 | TRBV4-2 | . | TGTGCCAGCAGCCAAGGGGGCGGGGGAACCGCTACGGGAGAGACCCAGTACTTC | CASSQGGGGTATGETQYF
TRBD1 | TRBJ1-3 | TRBV4-3 | . | TGCGCCAGCAGCCAAGATAGGACAGGGCGGGCTGGAAACACCATATATTTT | CASSQDRTGRAGNTIYF
. | TRBJ1-2 | TRBV19 | once | TGTGCCAGTAGTATGTCGGGGGAGGGAGGAACAGGCTACACCTTC | CASSMSGEGGTGYTF
TRBD1 | TRBJ1-2 | TRBV4-3 | . | TGCGCCAGCAGCCCTGGACAGGCTAACTATGGCTACACCTTC | CASSPGQANYGYTF
TRBD2 | TRBJ2-7 | TRBV27 | . | TGTGCCAGCAGTTTATCCGCGGGGGGGACCTACGAGCAGTACTTC | CASSLSAGGTYEQYF
TRBD1 | TRBJ1-2 | TRBV15 | . | TGTGCCACCAGCATCCATCCCGGACAGGGGGCGACGAACTATGGCTACACCTTC | CATSIHPGQGATNYGYTF
TRBD2 | TRBJ2-1 | TRBV10-3 | . | TGTGCCATCAGCTTTAGCGGGACCAGCTCCTACAATGAGCAGTTCTTC | CAISFSGTSSYNEQFF
TRBD2 | TRBJ2-1 | TRBV7-2 | once | TGTGCCAGCAGCCTGGGACTAGGCGATGAGCAGTTCTTC | CASSLGLGDEQFF
. | TRBJ1-1 | TRBV7-2 | few | TGTGCCAGCAGCTCACAGCCGAACACTGAAGCTTTCTTT | CASSSQPNTEAFF
. | TRBJ1-6 | TRBV12-5 | . | TGTGCTAGTGGTTTGGGACTCGCGAGCTCCTATAATTCACCCCTCCACTTT | CASGLGLASSYNSPLHF
. | TRBJ1-4 | TRBV7-2 | . | TGTGCCAGCAGCTTTAGGACATTTCATAATGAAAAACTGTTTTTT | CASSFRTFHNEKLFF
. | TRBJ2-7 | TRBV4-2 | few | TGTGCCAGCAGCCAAGGGGAGCGAGGGGAGCAGTACTTC | CASSQGERGEQYF
. | TRBJ1-3 | TRBV7-7 | . | TGTGCTAGCAGCTTAGGGGTCGGGGGGTCCGCAGACACCATATATTTT | CASSLGVGGSADTIYF
. | TRBJ2-1 | TRBV28 | once | TGTGCCAGCAGTTTCGGGACAACTTTACGGGAGCAGTTCTTC | CASSFGTTLREQFF
. | TRBJ1-2 | TRBV28 | . | TGTGCCAGCAGTATGACAGGTTTAAGCCATGGCTACACCTTC | CASSMTGLSHGYTF
TRBD1 | TRBJ2-7 | TRBV4-1 | . | TGCGCCAGCAGCCTGGGGACAGGCTCCTACGAGCAGTACTTC | CASSLGTGSYEQYF
. | TRBJ1-1 | TRBV9 | . | TGTGCCAGCAGCGTACAACAGAACACTGAAGCTTTCTTT | CASSVQQNTEAFF
TRBD1 | TRBJ1-3 | TRBV4-1 | . | TGCGCCAGCAGCCAAAAGGGGGCAGGCCTCACTCCGGGAAACACCATATATTTT | CASSQKGAGLTPGNTIYF
. | TRBJ2-7 | TRBV11-2 | . | TGTGCCAGCAGCTTCACCAGGGGGCAGTACTTC | CASSFTRGQYF
TRBD1 | TRBJ1-4 | TRBV27 | . | TGTGCCAGGAGGGGGGACAGGGGGTCGCTTTTT | CARRGDRGSLF
. | TRBJ1-1 | TRBV7-6 | . | TGTGCCAGCAGGCCCATGACGGAGACTGAAGCTTTCTTT | CASRPMTETEAFF
. | TRBJ1-1 | TRBV20-1 | few | TGCAGTGCTAGAGATTATGTTGAAGCTTTCTTT | CSARDYVEAFF
TRBD2 | TRBJ2-7 | TRBV10-3 | . | TGTGCCATCAGTGAGGGGGGACTAGAGCGGGGCGAGCAGTACTTC | CAISEGGLERGEQYF
. | TRBJ1-5 | TRBV9 | . | TGTGCCAGCAGCGTAGATGGGCAGAATCAGCCCCAGCATTTT | CASSVDGQNQPQHF
. | TRBJ1-5 | TRBV7-2 | . | TGTGCCAGCAGCTTAGGTCGAGATCAGCCCCAGCATTTT | CASSLGRDQPQHF
TRBD2 | TRBJ2-1 | TRBV20-1 | . | TGCAGTGCTAGGGTACTAGCGATGCAGTTCTTC | CSARVLAMQFF
. | TRBJ1-1 | TRBV29-1 | . | TGCAGCGTTGAACCCCTTGAAGAGACTGAAGCTTTCTTT | CSVEPLEETEAFF
TRBD2 | TRBJ2-2 | TRBV9 | . | TGTGCCAGCAGCGTTTCCTCGGGAGGGCCCGCCGGGGAGCTGTTTTTT | CASSVSSGGPAGELFF
TRBD1 | TRBJ2-7 | TRBV19 | . | TGTGCCAGTAGTACCGCGGAAGGGGGCATCTACGAGCAGTACTTC | CASSTAEGGIYEQYF
TRBD2 | TRBJ2-2 | TRBV4-1 | . | TGCGCCAGCTACGGGACCACGGGGGGAAACACCGGGGAGCTGTTTTTT | CASYGTTGGNTGELFF
TRBD1 | TRBJ2-7 | TRBV5-1 | once | TGCGCCAGCAGCCTGGGGGACAGGCGGGAGCAGTACTTC | CASSLGDRREQYF
. | TRBJ2-3 | TRBV4-3 | once | TGCGCCAGCAGCCAAGATCGAAGGAGCGGGCTGAGCACAGATACGCAGTATTTT | CASSQDRRSGLSTDTQYF
TRBD2 | TRBJ2-1 | TRBV13 | few | TGTGCCAGCAGCTTAGGAGGACTAGACAATGAGCAGTTCTTC | CASSLGGLDNEQFF
. | TRBJ1-2 | TRBV5-1 | . | TGCGCCAGCAGCTTGAGCGGCAGCTCATCCCCATACTATGGCTACACCTTC | CASSLSGSSSPYYGYTF
. | TRBJ1-1 | TRBV19 | . | TGTGCCAGTAGTATGGCGGGGAGGAGGAACACTGAAGCTTTCTTT | CASSMAGRRNTEAFF
TRBD2 | TRBJ2-3 | TRBV7-3 | . | TGTGCCAGCAGCCCATCCGGACTAGCGGGAGAGAGAGATACGCAGTATTTT | CASSPSGLAGERDTQYF
. | TRBJ1-1 | TRBV7-9 | many | TGTGCCAGCAGCCAGGACAAGGTCGGCGGACAGAGGAACACTGAAGCTTTCTTT | CASSQDKVGGQRNTEAFF
. | TRBJ2-2 | TRBV27 | . | TGTGCCAGCAGGACAGGTACCGGGGAGCTGTTTTTT | CASRTGTGELFF
TRBD2 | TRBJ2-1 | TRBV5-6 | . | TGTGCCTTTAAACTAGCGGGGGGAAATGAGCAGTTCTTC | CAFKLAGGNEQFF
. | TRBJ2-7 | TRBV9 | . | TGTGCCAGCAGCGGGAGAGATAGCTCCTACGAGCAGTACTTC | CASSGRDSSYEQYF
. | TRBJ2-1 | TRBV9 | . | TGTGCCAGCAGCGTAGACGCACAGGACAATGAGCAGTTCTTC | CASSVDAQDNEQFF
. | TRBJ1-1 | TRBV5-1 | few | TGCGCCAGCAGCTTAAGCCGCTTCGATTTTATGAACACTGAAGCTTTCTTT | CASSLSRFDFMNTEAFF
TRBD2 | TRBJ2-1 | TRBV4-2 | . | TGTGCCAGCAGCCAAGAGGAGTCTAGCGGGGGCTACAATGAGCAGTTCTTC | CASSQEESSGGYNEQFF
TRBD1 | TRBJ1-6 | TRBV9 | . | TGTGCCAGCAGCGGGGACAGGGCCCTCTCCTATAATTCACCCCTCCACTTT | CASSGDRALSYNSPLHF
. | TRBJ2-1 | TRBV9 | . | TGTGCCAGCAGCCCCGCAGCAGGGGCCTACAATGAGCAGTTCTTC | CASSPAAGAYNEQFF
. | TRBJ2-3 | TRBV7-2 | . | TGTGCCAGCAGCTTAGAGATGCGGATTAGCACAGATACGCAGTATTTT | CASSLEMRISTDTQYF
TRBD1 | TRBJ1-4 | TRBV5-1 | . | TGCGCCAGCAGCTTGAATACAGGGGGCGGAGGGGATGAAAAACTGTTTTTT | CASSLNTGGGGDEKLFF
TRBD2 | TRBJ2-1 | TRBV29-1 | . | TGCAGCGTCCCGACTAGCGGGTCCAAATCCTACAATGAGCAGTTCTTC | CSVPTSGSKSYNEQFF